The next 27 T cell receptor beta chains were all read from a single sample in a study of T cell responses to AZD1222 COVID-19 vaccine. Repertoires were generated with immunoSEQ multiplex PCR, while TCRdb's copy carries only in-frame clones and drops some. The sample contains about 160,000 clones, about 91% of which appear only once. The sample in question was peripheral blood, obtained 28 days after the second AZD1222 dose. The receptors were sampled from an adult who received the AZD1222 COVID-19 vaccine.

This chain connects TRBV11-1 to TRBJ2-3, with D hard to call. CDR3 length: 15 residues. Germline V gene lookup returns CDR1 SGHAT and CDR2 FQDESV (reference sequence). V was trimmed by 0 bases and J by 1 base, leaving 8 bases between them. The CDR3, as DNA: TGTGCCAGCAGCTTAGCTAGAAGCGGCACAGATACGCAGTATTTT. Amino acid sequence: CASSLARSGTDTQYF.

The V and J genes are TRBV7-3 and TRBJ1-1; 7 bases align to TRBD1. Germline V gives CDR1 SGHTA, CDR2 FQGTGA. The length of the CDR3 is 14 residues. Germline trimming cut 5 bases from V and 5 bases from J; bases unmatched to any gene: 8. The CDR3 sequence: CASSEHRGSTEAFF. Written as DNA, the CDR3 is TGTGCCAGCAGCGAACACAGGGGAAGTACTGAAGCTTTCTTT.

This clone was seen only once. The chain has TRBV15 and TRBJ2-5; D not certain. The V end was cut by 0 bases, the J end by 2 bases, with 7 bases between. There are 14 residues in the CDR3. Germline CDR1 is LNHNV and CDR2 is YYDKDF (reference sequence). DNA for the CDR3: TGTGCCACCAGCAGAGATGTACAGCAAGAGACCCAGTACTTC. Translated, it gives CATSRDVQQETQYF.

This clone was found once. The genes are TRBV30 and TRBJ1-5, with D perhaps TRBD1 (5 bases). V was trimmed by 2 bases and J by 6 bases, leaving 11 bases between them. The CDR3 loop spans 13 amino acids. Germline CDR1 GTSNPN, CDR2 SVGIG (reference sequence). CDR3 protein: CAWSLGQVQPQHF. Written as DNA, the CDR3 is TGTGCCTGGAGTCTTGGACAAGTTCAGCCCCAGCATTTT.

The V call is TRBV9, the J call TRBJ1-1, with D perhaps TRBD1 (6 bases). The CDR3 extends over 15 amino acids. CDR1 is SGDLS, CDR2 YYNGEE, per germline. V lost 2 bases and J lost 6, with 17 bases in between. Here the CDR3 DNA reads TGTGCCAGCAGCGTCGGGACAACCACCGGGGCTGAAGCTTTCTTT. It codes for CASSVGTTTGAEAFF. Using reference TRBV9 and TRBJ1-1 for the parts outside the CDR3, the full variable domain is DSGVTQTPKHLITATGQRVTLRCSPRSGDLSVYWYQQSLDQGLQFLIQYYNGEERAKGNILERFSAQQFPDLHSELNLSSLELGDSALYFCASSVGTTTGAEAFFGQGTRLTVV.

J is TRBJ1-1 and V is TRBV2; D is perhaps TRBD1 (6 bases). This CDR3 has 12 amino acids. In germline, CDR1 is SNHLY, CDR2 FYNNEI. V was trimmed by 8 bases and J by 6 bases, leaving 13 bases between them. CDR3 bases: TGTGCCAGCGTCTGGGACACCTCTGAAGCTTTCTTT. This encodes CASVWDTSEAFF.

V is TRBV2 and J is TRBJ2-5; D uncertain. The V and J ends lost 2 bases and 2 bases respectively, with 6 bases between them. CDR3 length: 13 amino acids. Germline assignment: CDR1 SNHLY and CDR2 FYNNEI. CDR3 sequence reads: CASSERVQETQYF. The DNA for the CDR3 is TGTGCCAGCAGTGAAAGGGTTCAAGAGACCCAGTACTTC.

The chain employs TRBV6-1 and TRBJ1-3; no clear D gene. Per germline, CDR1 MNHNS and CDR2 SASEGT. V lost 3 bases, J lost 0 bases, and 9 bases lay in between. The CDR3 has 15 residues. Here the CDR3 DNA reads TGTGCCAGCAGTGATGATTATGGCTCTGGAAACACCATATATTTT. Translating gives CASSDDYGSGNTIYF.

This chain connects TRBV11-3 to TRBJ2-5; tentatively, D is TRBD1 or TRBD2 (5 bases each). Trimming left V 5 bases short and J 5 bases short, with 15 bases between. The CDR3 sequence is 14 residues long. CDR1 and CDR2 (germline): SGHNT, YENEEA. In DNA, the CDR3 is TGTGCCAGCAGCGAGGGGAACCAGCGGGAGACCCAGTACTTC. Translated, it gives CASSEGNQRETQYF.

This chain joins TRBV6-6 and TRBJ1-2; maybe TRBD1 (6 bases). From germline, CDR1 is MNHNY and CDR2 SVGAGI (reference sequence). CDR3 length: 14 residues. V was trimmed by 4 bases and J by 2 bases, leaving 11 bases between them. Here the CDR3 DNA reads TGTGCCAGCAGTTCGGGACATTTGAACTATGGCTACACCTTC. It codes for CASSSGHLNYGYTF.

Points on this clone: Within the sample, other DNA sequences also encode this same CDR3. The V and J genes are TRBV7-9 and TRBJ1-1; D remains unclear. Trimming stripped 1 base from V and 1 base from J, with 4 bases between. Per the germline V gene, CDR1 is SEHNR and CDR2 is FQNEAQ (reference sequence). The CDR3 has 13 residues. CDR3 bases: TGTGCCAGCAGCTTAGAGGGGAACACTGAAGCTTTCTTT. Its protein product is CASSLEGNTEAFF.

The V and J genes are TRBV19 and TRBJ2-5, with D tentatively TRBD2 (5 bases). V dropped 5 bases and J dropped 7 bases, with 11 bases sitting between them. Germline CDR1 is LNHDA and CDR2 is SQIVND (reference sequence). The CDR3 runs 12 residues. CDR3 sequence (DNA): TGTGCCAGTAGTCCTTCCCGGGGGACCCAGTACTTC. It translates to CASSPSRGTQYF. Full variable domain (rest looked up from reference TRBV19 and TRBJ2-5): DGGITQSPKYLFRKEGQNVTLSCEQNLNHDAMYWYRQDPGQGLRLIYYSQIVNDFQKGDIAEGYSVSREKKESFPLTVTSAQKNPTAFYLCASSPSRGTQYFGPGTRLLVL.

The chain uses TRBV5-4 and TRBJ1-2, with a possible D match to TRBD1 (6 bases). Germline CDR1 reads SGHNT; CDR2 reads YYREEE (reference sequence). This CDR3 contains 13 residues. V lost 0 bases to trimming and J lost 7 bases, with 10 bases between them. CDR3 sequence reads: CASSLEGGAGYTF. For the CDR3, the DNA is TGTGCCAGCAGCTTGGAGGGGGGTGCTGGCTACACCTTC.

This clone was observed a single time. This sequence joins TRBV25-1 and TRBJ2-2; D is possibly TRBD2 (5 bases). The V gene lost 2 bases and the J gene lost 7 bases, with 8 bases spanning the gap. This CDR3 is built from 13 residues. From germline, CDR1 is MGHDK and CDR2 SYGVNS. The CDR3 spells CASSEKEVGELFF. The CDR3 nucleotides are TGTGCCAGCAGTGAAAAGGAGGTCGGGGAGCTGTTTTTT.

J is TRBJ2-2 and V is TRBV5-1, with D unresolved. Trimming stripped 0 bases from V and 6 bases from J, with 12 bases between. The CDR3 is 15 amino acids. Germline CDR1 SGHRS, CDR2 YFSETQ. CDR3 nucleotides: TGCGCCAGCAGCTTGGCGATGGGGATCGCCGGGGAGCTGTTTTTT. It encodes CASSLAMGIAGELFF. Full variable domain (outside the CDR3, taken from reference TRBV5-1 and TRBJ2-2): KAGVTQTPRYLIKTRGQQVTLSCSPISGHRSVSWYQQTPGQGLQFLFEYFSETQRNKGNFPGRFSGRQFSNSRSEMNVSTLELGDSALYLCASSLAMGIAGELFFGEGSRLTVL.

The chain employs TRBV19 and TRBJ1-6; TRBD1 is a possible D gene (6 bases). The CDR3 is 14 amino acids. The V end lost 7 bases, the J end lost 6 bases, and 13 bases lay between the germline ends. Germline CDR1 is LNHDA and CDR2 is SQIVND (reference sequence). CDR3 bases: TGTGCCAGTAACCCCGGGACACCTAATTCACCCCTCCACTTT. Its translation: CASNPGTPNSPLHF.

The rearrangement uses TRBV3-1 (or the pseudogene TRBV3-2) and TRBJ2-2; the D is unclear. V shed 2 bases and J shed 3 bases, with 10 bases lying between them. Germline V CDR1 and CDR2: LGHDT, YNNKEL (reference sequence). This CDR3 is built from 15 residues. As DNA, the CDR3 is TGTGCCAGCAGCCAACTCGGACGGGACACCGGGGAGCTGTTTTTT. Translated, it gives CASSQLGRDTGELFF.

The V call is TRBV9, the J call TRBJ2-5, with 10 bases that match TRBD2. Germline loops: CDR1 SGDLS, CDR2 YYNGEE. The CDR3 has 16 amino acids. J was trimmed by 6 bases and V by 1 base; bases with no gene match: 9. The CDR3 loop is CASSVSSGGAIKTQYF. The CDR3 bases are TGTGCCAGCAGCGTATCCAGCGGGGGGGCCATAAAGACCCAGTACTTC.

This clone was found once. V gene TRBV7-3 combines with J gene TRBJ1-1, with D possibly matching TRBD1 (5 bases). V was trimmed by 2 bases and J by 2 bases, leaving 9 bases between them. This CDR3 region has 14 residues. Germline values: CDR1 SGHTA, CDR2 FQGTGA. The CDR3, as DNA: TGTGCCAGCAGCTTAGGGGGAGATAACACTGAAGCTTTCTTT. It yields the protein CASSLGGDNTEAFF.

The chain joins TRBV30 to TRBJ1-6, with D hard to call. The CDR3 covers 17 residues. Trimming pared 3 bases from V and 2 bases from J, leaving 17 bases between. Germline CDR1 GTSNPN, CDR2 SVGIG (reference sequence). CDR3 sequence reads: CAWSGGRVGTYNSPLHF. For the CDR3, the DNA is TGTGCCTGGAGCGGCGGGCGGGTTGGGACCTATAATTCACCCCTCCACTTT.

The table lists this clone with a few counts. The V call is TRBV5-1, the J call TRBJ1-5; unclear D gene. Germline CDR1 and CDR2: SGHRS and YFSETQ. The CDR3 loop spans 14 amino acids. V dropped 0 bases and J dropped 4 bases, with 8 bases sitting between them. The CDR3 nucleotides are TGCGCCAGCAGCTTGGAGGCGGGGAATCAGCCCCAGCATTTT. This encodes CASSLEAGNQPQHF.

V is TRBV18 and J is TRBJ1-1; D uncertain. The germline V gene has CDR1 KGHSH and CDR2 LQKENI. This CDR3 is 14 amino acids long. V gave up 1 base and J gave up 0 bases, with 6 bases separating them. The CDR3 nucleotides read TGTGCCAGCTCACCACAGGGCGTGAACACTGAAGCTTTCTTT. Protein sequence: CASSPQGVNTEAFF.

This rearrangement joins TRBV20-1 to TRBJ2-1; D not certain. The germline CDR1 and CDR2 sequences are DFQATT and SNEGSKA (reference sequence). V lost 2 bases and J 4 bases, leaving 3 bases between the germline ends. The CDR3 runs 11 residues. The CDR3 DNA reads TGCAGTGCTAGAAAGTACAATGAGCAGTTCTTC. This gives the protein CSARKYNEQFF.

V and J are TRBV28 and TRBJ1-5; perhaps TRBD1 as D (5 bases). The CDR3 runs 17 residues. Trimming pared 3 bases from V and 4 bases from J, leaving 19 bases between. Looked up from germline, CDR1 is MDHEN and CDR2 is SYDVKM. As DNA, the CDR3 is TGTGCCAGCAGTTTCCCGGGCGGGGCTCCGGGGAATCAGCCCCAGCATTTT. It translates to CASSFPGGAPGNQPQHF.

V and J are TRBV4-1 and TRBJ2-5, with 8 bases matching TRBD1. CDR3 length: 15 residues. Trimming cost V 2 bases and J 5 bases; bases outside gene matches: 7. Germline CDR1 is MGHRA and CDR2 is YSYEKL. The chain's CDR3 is CASSQRTGKGETQYF. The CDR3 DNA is TGCGCCAGCAGCCAAAGGACAGGGAAAGGGGAGACCCAGTACTTC.

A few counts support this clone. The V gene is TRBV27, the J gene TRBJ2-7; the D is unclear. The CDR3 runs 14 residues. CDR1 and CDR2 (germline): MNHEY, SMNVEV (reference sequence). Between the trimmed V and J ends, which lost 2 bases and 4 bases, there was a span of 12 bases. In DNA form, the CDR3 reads TGTGCCAGCAGTTTAAGAGACTTCGATTACGAGCAGTACTTC. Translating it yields CASSLRDFDYEQYF.

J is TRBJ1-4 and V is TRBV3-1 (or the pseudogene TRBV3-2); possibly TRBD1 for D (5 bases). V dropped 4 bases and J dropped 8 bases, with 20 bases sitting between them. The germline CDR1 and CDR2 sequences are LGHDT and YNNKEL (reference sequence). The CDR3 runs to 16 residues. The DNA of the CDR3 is TGTGCCAGCAGCCTCCTCCCCGGGGCGCGGTCGGAAAAACTGTTTTTT. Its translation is CASSLLPGARSEKLFF.